Below, one TCR beta chain is given with its context. This entry comes from a study of OX40 agonist ivuxolimab in advanced cancers. Study in general: Allowance was made for prior anti-PD-1, anti-PD-L1 or anti-CTLA-4 therapy, and about 37% had some. Two patients with cutaneous melanoma and one with hepatocellular carcinoma, three in total, showed partial responses.

In germline, CDR1 is SGHDT, CDR2 YYEEEE. The CDR3 sequence is 15 residues long. Trimming stripped 3 bases from V and 2 bases from J, with 11 bases between. Here immunoSEQ multiplex PCR was the method, and the copy in TCRdb shows in-frame clones only, minus some. The table has about 14,000 clones, approximately 87% seen once. Sequenced here: CD4+ or CD8+ T cells sorted from blood, sampled in a trial of the OX40 agonist ivuxolimab. This TCR was recovered from an adult with an advanced solid tumor such as melanoma, head and neck, liver or kidney cancer. V usage is TRBV5-6 and J usage is TRBJ2-2; the D gene could be TRBD1 or TRBD2 (5 bases each). In DNA, the CDR3 is TGTGCCAGCAGCTCACGGGGCCGAAACACCGGGGAGCTGTTTTTT. It specifies CASSSRGRNTGELFF.